The rows below give T cell receptor beta chains drawn from one sample of a study of T cells after yellow fever vaccination. TCRdb re-called the 5' RACE reads through MiXCR, storing one row per CDR3 protein. The sample records roughly 260,000 distinct CDR3 sequences, around 13% being singletons. Sequenced material: CD4+ T cells sorted from PBMCs, taken 45 days after the yellow fever booster vaccination. The receptors were gathered from a man aged 25 to 40 who received the YFV17D yellow fever vaccine. Both conserved end residues are trimmed from each CDR3. The D gene is left open where the match is weak.

j_call v_call d_call cdr3_aa
TRBJ1-4 TRBV5-1 - ASSFGPGENEKLF
TRBJ2-5 TRBV3-1 TRBD1 ASSQVGDSQETQY
TRBJ2-1 TRBV19 TRBD2 ASSIGTSGAYNEQF
TRBJ1-2 TRBV5-1 - ASSPSLGRGYGYT
TRBJ2-7 TRBV5-1 - ASSLGPPYEQY
TRBJ2-3 TRBV20-1 TRBD1 SARDPQRGQWGY
TRBJ2-7 TRBV18 TRBD1 ASSPPQGEFYGQY
TRBJ2-3 TRBV20-1 - SARDASSGTDTQY
TRBJ2-1 TRBV7-9 - ASSLAGVVHEQF
TRBJ2-5 TRBV30 - AWTRDSSRQETQY
TRBJ2-1 TRBV19 - ASRGFPYNEQF
TRBJ2-1 TRBV14 - ASSQDGVGLAREQF
TRBJ2-7 TRBV10-3 TRBD2 ASGRTYEQY
TRBJ2-1 TRBV2 - ASGQYNEQF
TRBJ2-2 TRBV6-2/TRBV6-3 - ASSREFNTGELF
TRBJ1-1 TRBV6-2/TRBV6-3 - ASSYSSRVNTEAF
TRBJ2-7 TRBV15 TRBD1 ATSRVGPGQGSYEQY
TRBJ2-3 TRBV7-2 TRBD2 ASSLQAGGIGDTQY
TRBJ2-3 TRBV7-6 TRBD2 ASSLEGPSGPSTDTQY
TRBJ1-2 TRBV28 TRBD1 ASSLKPGQGALMGGYT
TRBJ2-3 TRBV11-2 - ASSSVEVSDTQY
TRBJ2-7 TRBV20-1 - SARWGRGQVY
TRBJ1-1 TRBV18 - ASSPQTDLNTEAF
TRBJ1-3 TRBV15 - ATSRGPGFGNTIY
TRBJ2-1 TRBV2 - AGSDGRFSGSYNEQF
TRBJ2-1 TRBV2 - ARTSTGPPLNEQF
TRBJ2-2 TRBV24-1 - ATSDVYTGELF
TRBJ2-1 TRBV7-8 - ASSPIAGQVITH
TRBJ2-7 TRBV5-5 - ASSLGIAGSDYEQY
TRBJ2-1 TRBV5-1 - ATSDQGLEQF
TRBJ2-6 TRBV29-1 TRBD1 SVAGIPTGSGANVLT
TRBJ2-2 TRBV5-4 - ASRGDSHTGELF
TRBJ1-5 TRBV7-2 - ASSLRWYQPQH
TRBJ2-6 TRBV20-1 - SASSESGANVLT
TRBJ2-3 TRBV12-3/TRBV12-4 TRBD2 ASSPAGLAVTDTQY
TRBJ2-5 TRBV5-1 - ASSLGAGEETQY
TRBJ1-5 TRBV19 TRBD1 ASDRGRPGDQPQH
TRBJ2-7 TRBV28 TRBD2 ASSFSGLANMYEQY